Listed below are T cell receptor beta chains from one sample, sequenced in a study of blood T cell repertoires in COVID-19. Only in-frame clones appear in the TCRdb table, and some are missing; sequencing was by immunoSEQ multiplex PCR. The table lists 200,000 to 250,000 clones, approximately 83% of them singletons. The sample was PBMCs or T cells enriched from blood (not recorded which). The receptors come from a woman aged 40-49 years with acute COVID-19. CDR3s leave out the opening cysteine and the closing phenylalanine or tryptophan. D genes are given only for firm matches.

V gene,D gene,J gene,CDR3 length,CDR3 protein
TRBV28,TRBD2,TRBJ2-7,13,ASSEGLAGTYEQY
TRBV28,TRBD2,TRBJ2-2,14,ASRMLAGGPNGELF
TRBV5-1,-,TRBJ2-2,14,ASSWGDSSNTGELF
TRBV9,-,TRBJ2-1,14,ASSPGQGSGYNEQF
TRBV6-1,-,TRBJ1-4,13,ASSEKRVFNEKLF
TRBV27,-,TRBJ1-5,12,ASSLGRDGQPQH
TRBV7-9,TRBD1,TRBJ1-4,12,ASTRGGGAEKLF
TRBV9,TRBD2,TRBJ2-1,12,ASSPERGVNEQF
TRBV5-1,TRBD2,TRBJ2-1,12,ASSLGERGNEQF
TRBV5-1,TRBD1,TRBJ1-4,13,ASRPTGGVGEKLF
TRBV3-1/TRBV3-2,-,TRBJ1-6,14,ASSPDPGLYNSPLH
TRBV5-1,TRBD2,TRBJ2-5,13,ASGGTSGGRVTQY
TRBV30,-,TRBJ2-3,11,AWTLSSTDTQY